This TCR beta chain stems from a study of cytomegalovirus exposure and HLA in healthy donors. Study results and limitations: Cytomegalovirus-associated status was assigned to about 170 TCR beta chains.

From germline, CDR1 is SGHAT and CDR2 FQNNGV. This CDR3 spans 14 amino acids. Trimming left V 5 bases short and J 5 bases short, with 14 bases between. As for this clone: Its antigen is not identified.

Primers for the PCR totalled 60 Vbeta and 13 Jbeta. TCRdb keeps only in-frame clones here, not all; method: immunoSEQ multiplex PCR. The repertoire includes 150,000 to 200,000 clones, almost 80% of them detected once, and 9% to 10% sits in the top ten. Sequencing was carried out using PBMCs. The V and J genes are TRBV11-2 and TRBJ2-3, with D perhaps matching TRBD2 (5 bases). This TCR was recovered from a man in his late teens or twenties in good health and CMV-seropositive. CDR3 region: CASSQLLAGDTQYF. DNA of the CDR3: TGTGCCAGCAGCCAACTTCTGGCGGGAGATACGCAGTATTTT. The entire variable domain, with the rest obtained from reference TRBV11-2 and TRBJ2-3, is as follows: EAGVAQSPRYKIIEKRQSVAFWCNPISGHATLYWYQQILGQGPKLLIQFQNNGVVDDSQLPKDRFSAERLKGVDSTLKIQPAKLEDSAVYLCASSQLLAGDTQYFGPGTRLTVL.